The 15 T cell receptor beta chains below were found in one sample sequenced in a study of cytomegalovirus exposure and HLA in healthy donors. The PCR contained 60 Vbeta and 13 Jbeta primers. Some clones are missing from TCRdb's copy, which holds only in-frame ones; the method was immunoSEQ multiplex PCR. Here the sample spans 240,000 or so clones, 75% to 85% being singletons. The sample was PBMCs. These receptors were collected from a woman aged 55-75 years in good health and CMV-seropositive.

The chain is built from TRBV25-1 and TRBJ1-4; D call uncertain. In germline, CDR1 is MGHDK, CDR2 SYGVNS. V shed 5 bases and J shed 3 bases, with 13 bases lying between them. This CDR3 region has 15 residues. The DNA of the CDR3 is TGTGCCAGCAGTCCTCCCTACGTCGCTAATGAAAAACTGTTTTTT. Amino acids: CASSPPYVANEKLFF.

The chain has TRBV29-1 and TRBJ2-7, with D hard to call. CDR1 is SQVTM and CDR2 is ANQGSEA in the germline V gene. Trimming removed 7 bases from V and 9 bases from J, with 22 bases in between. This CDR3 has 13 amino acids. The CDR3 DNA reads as TGCAGCGCTAGTTCGGGTACCCAAGTTGGGCAGTACTTC. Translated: CSASSGTQVGQYF.

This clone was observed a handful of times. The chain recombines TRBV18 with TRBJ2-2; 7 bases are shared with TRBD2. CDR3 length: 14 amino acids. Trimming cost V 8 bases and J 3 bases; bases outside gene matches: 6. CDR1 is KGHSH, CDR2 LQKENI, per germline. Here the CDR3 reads CASRRGGDTGELFF. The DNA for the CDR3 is TGTGCCAGCCGGAGGGGAGGGGACACCGGGGAGCTGTTTTTT.

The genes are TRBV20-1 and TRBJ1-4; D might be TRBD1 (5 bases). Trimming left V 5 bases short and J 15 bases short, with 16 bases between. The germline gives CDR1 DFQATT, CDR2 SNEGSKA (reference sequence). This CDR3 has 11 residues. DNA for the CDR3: TGCAGTGCTCAAAGGGGCGGTCGGTTGTTTTTT. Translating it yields CSAQRGGRLFF.

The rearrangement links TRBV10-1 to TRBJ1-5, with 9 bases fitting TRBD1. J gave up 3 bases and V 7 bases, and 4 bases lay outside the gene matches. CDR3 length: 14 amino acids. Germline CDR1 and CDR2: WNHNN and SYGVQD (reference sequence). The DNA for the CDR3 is TGCGCCAGCATTAGGACAGGGGACAATCAGCCCCAGCATTTT. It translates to CASIRTGDNQPQHF.

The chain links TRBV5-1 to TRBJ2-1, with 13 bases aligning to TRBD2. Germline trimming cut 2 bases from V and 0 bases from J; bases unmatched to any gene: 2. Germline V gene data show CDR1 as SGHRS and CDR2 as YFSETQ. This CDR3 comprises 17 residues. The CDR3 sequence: CASSFWTSGSSYNEQFF. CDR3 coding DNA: TGCGCCAGCAGCTTCTGGACTAGCGGGAGCTCCTACAATGAGCAGTTCTTC.

CDR3 bases: TGTGCCAGCAGCCATAAACCGGGACAGGGAAACGGCTACACCTTC. Its translation: CASSHKPGQGNGYTF. V and J are TRBV13 and TRBJ1-2, with 9 bases that match TRBD1. Trimming took 5 bases from V and 8 from J; bases not matched to a gene: 12. CDR1 is PRHDT and CDR2 is FYEKMQ in the germline V gene (reference sequence). The CDR3 loop spans 15 amino acids.

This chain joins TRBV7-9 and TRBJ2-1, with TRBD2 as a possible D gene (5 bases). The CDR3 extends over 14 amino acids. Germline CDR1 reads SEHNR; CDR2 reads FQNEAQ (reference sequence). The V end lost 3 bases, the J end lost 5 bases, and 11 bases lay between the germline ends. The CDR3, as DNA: TGTGCCAGCAGCTTGGCGGGTGGAAACAATGAGCAGTTCTTC. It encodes CASSLAGGNNEQFF.

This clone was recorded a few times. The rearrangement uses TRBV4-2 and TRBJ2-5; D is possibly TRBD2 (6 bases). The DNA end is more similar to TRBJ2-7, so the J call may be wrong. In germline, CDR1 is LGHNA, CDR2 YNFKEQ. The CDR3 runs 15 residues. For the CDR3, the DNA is TGTGCCAGCAGCCAAGCATTAGCGGCAGGATACGAGCAGTACTTC. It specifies CASSQALAAGYEQYF.

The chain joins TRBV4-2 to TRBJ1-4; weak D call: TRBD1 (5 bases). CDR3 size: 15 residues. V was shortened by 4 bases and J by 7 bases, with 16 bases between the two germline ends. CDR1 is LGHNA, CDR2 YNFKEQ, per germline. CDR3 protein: CASSPSGGLGEKLFF. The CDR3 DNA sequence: TGTGCCAGCAGCCCCTCCGGGGGGTTGGGTGAAAAACTGTTTTTT.

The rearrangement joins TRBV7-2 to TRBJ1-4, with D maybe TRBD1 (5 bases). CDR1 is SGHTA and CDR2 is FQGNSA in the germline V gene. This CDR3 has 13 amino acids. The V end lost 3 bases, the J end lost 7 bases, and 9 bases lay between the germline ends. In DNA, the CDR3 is TGTGCCAGCAGCTTGGTGGGGGGTGAAAAACTGTTTTTT. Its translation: CASSLVGGEKLFF.

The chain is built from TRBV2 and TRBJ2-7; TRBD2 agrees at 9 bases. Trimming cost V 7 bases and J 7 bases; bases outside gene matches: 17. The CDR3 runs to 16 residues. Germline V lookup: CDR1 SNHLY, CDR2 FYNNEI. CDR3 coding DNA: TGTGCCAGCAAGTGGGGGGCTTTAGCGGGAGCGGGTGAGCAGTACTTC. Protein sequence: CASKWGALAGAGEQYF.

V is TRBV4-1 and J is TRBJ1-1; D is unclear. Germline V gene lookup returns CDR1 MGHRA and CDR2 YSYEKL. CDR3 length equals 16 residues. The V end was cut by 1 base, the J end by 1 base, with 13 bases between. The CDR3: CASSQVEGRGNTEAFF. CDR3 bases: TGCGCCAGCAGCCAAGTTGAAGGTCGGGGGAACACTGAAGCTTTCTTT.

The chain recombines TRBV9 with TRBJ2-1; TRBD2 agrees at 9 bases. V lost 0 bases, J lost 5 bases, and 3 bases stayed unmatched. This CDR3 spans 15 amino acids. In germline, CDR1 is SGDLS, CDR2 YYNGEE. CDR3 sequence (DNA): TGTGCCAGCAGCGTAGGGACTAGCGCTCACAATGAGCAGTTCTTC. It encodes CASSVGTSAHNEQFF.

CDR3 residues: CASSLPRGLAQRGATYNEQFF. CDR3 DNA sequence: TGCGCCAGCAGCCTCCCTCGGGGACTAGCACAAAGGGGGGCTACCTACAATGAGCAGTTCTTC. The V call is TRBV4-1, the J call TRBJ2-1; 9 bases line up with TRBD2. Germline V lookup: CDR1 MGHRA, CDR2 YSYEKL. V lost 4 bases, J lost 2 bases, and 21 bases stayed unmatched. The CDR3 totals 21 residues.